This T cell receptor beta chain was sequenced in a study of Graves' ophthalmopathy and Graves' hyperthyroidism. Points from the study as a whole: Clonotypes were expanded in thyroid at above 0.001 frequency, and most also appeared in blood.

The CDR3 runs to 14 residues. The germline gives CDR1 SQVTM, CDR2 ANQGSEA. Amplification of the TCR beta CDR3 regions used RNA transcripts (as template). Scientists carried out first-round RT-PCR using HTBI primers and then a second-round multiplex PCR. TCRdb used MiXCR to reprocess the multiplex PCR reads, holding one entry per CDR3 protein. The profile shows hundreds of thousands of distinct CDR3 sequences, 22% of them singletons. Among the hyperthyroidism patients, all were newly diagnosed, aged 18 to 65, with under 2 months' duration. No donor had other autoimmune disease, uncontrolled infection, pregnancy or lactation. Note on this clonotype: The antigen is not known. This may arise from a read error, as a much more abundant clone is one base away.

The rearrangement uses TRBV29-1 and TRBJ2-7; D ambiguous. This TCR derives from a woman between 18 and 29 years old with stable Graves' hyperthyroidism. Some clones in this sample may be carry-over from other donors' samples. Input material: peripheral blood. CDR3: CSVERVEGSCEQYF. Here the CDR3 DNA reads TGCAGCGTTGAACGGGTCGAAGGATCCTGCGAGCAGTACTTC.